This T cell receptor (beta chain) stems from a study of blood T cell repertoires in COVID-19. At the level of the study: Collection of acute and convalescent COVID-19 samples took place in the United States, Italy and Spain.

In the source study's methods: Reference gene primer amplification gave nucleated cell count estimates. Here immunoSEQ multiplex PCR was the method, and the copy in TCRdb shows in-frame clones only, minus some. That table supplies the V and J calls and clone size; D and trimming were determined from the DNA. The sample has tens of thousands of clones; about 86% are singletons. V lost 5 bases and J 4 bases, leaving 17 bases between the germline ends. Germline loops: CDR1 SGHTA, CDR2 FQGNSA. The CDR3 contains 15 residues. Sequencing was carried out using peripheral blood. The chain links TRBV7-2 to TRBJ1-2; D may be TRBD1 (5 bases). The sequence was obtained from a man at least 80 years old with COVID-19, enrolled during active disease. The CDR3 DNA is TGTGCCAGCAGCCCCCTTAGTGCAGGGCCCTATGGCTACACCTTC. This translates into CASSPLSAGPYGYTF.